This TCR beta chain was sequenced in a study of cytomegalovirus exposure and HLA in healthy donors. General study points: Most TCRs appeared rarely, but some public TCRs recurred in many donors. DRB1 showed the most TCR associations and HLA-C the fewest in a later analysis, as rates varied by HLA locus.

The V segment lost 2 bases and the J segment 2 bases; nucleotides outside the gene matches: 14. The CDR3 consists of 20 residues. The germline CDR1 and CDR2 sequences are SGHVS and FQNEAQ. PCR employed 60 Vbeta and 13 Jbeta primers. The protocol was immunoSEQ multiplex PCR, while the TCRdb copy is restricted to in-frame clones and leaves out a portion. The top ten hold about 3% of the sample, which has around 90,000 clones, under 85% seen once. As to this clone: Its antigen remains unidentified.

Sequenced input: PBMCs. The genes are TRBV7-8 and TRBJ2-3; 12 bases line up with TRBD2. The receptor's source is a woman aged 40 to 49 in good health and CMV-seronegative. The CDR3 region is CASSLNELLAGGRVTDTQYF. In nucleotides, the CDR3 is TGTGCCAGCAGCTTAAATGAGTTACTAGCGGGAGGACGGGTCACAGATACGCAGTATTTT.